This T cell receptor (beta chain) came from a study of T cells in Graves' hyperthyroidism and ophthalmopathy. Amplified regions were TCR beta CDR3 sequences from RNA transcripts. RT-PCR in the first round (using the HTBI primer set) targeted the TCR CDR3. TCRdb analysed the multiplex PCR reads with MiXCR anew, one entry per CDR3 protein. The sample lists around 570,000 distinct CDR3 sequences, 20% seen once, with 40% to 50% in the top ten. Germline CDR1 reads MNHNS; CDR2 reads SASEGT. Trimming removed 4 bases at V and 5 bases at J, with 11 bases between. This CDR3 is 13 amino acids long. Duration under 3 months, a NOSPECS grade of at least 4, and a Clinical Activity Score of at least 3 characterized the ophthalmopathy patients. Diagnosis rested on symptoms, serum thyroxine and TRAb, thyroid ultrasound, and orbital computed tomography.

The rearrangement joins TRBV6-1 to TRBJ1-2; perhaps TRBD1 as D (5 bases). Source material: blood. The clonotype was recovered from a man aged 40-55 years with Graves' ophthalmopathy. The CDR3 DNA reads TGTGCCAGCAGTGGGACCTGGGGGTATGGCTACACCTTC. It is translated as CASSGTWGYGYTF.